A single sample is the source of the 8 T cell receptor beta chains below, sequenced in a study of T-cell memory formation after mild COVID-19. TCRdb independently ran MiXCR on the 5' RACE reads; one entry per CDR3 protein. The table includes 350,000 to 400,000 distinct CDR3 sequences, around an eighth detected once. The sequenced material came from PBMCs or a T cell subset sorted from them (not recorded which). The receptors stem from a man younger than 35 who had mild COVID-19 (a few samples of this study predate the infection). Cell type and time point are not known.

This clonotype was seen more than once but under ten times. The chain has TRBV9 and TRBJ2-2; D unclear. The CDR3 sequence is 16 residues long. CDR1 is SGDLS and CDR2 is YYNGEE in the germline V gene. Trimming shortened V by 0 bases and J by 3 bases, and 12 bases separated the two germline ends. The CDR3 loop is CASSVASPHHTGELFF. In DNA form, the CDR3 reads TGTGCCAGCAGCGTAGCCTCCCCCCACCACACCGGGGAGCTGTTTTTT.

The V call is TRBV20-1, the J call TRBJ2-2, with 10 bases aligning to TRBD1. The CDR3 runs to 14 residues. Germline loops: CDR1 DFQATT, CDR2 SNEGSKA (reference sequence). Trimming removed 3 bases from V and 7 bases from J; junction bases left unmatched: 5. The CDR3 is CSARGQGIHGELFF. CDR3 bases: TGCAGTGCTAGGGGACAGGGGATTCACGGGGAGCTGTTTTTT.

This chain joins TRBV11-2 and TRBJ1-1; D perhaps matches TRBD1 (6 bases). The CDR3 has 15 amino acids. Germline V gene sequence: CDR1 SGHAT, CDR2 FQNNGV. Trimming took 4 bases from V and 4 from J, leaving 16 bases between them. CDR3 residues: CASSSPRGRGTEAFF. Here the CDR3 DNA reads TGTGCCAGCAGCTCCCCTCGGGGGCGAGGCACTGAAGCTTTCTTT.

The chain joins TRBV6-1 to TRBJ1-2; 7 positions agree with TRBD1. The J segment lost 4 bases and the V segment lost 7 bases, leaving 6 bases of the junction unmatched. CDR1 MNHNS and CDR2 SASEGT come from the germline V gene. The CDR3 totals 13 residues. The CDR3 nucleotides are TGTGCCAGCAATCAGGGACAGATCTATGGCTACACCTTC. It specifies CASNQGQIYGYTF.

This sequence joins TRBV4-1 and TRBJ2-7; TRBD1 aligns across 7 bases. The V segment lost 4 bases and the J segment 2 bases; nucleotides outside the gene matches: 8. Per the germline V gene, CDR1 is MGHRA and CDR2 is YSYEKL. The CDR3 spans 15 residues. CDR3 amino acids: CASSPPGQHTYEQYF. CDR3 nucleotides: TGCGCCAGCAGCCCGCCGGGACAGCATACCTACGAGCAGTACTTC.

The chain recombines TRBV10-3 with TRBJ2-2; TRBD2 matches 8 bases. CDR1 and CDR2 (germline): ENHRY, SYGVKD. Trimming at V came to 10 bases and at J to 4 bases, leaving 11 bases not matched to a gene. The CDR3 covers 15 residues. The CDR3 is CATAGSGVGTGELFF. In DNA, the CDR3 is TGTGCCACCGCGGGTAGCGGGGTGGGCACCGGGGAGCTGTTTTTT.

Many counts were recorded for this clonotype. The rearrangement uses TRBV7-2 and TRBJ2-1; D possibly corresponds to TRBD1 (6 bases). Germline-derived CDR1 and CDR2 are SGHTA and FQGNSA. Trimming stripped 5 bases from V and 3 bases from J, with 11 bases between. The CDR3 has 14 amino acids. CDR3 sequence (DNA): TGTGCCAGCAGCCGGCAACAGGGCTACAATGAGCAGTTCTTC. Translating gives CASSRQQGYNEQFF.

This clonotype was counted a few times. The chain couples TRBV24-1 to TRBJ2-1; 12 bases are a match to TRBD1. V lost 4 bases to trimming and J lost 3 bases; unmatched junction nucleotides: 9. The germline CDR1 and CDR2 sequences are KGHDR and SFDVKD. The CDR3 extends over 18 amino acids. CDR3 sequence (DNA): TGTGCCACCAGTGACGGGACAGGGGGCTATGCGTACTACAATGAGCAGTTCTTC. This translates into CATSDGTGGYAYYNEQFF.